This entry lists 27 T cell receptor beta chains sequenced from one sample in a study of human T cells and chemical hapten exposure. One entry per CDR3 protein, called by TCRdb with MiXCR from the RACE reads. The profile shows about 120,000 distinct CDR3 sequences, roughly 13% of them singletons. Time point reported: pre-sensitization, week 0. Treatment noted: therapeutic diphenylcyclopropenone sensitization with weekly scalp DPC. Sample: whole blood, taken in connection with sensitization to the hapten diphenylcyclopropenone (DPC). The receptors here all came from a woman aged 18-29 years with alopecia areata. Some clones in this sample may be carry-over from other donors' samples.

This clonotype was recorded at least ten times. The chain has TRBV9 and TRBJ2-7, with a weak D call TRBD2 (6 bases). Trimming pared 3 bases from V and 6 bases from J, leaving 13 bases between. Germline CDR1 is SGDLS and CDR2 is YYNGEE. The CDR3 runs 13 residues. The CDR3 loop reads CASSGNPGGEQYF. For the CDR3, the DNA is TGTGCCAGCAGCGGTAACCCCGGGGGCGAGCAGTACTTC.

This clonotype was counted ten times or more. This chain uses TRBV7-9 with TRBJ1-2; possibly TRBD1 for D (5 bases). This CDR3 spans 16 amino acids. The V gene's germline CDR1 is SEHNR and CDR2 FQNEAQ (reference sequence). V was cut by 1 base and J by 3 bases, with 15 bases left in between. CDR3 sequence: CASSLDILGDHYGYTF. CDR3 DNA: TGTGCCAGCAGCTTAGATATTCTAGGGGACCACTATGGCTACACCTTC.

This clonotype was found many times. The chain couples TRBV12-3 or TRBV12-4 to TRBJ1-2; D call uncertain. Trimming removed 3 bases at V and 2 bases at J, with 10 bases between. This CDR3 is 14 amino acids long. The CDR3 DNA reads TGTGCCAGCAGTTTTTCAGGTTTGAACTATGGCTACACCTTC. It yields the protein CASSFSGLNYGYTF.

This clonotype occurred a few times. This chain uses TRBV6-5 with TRBJ2-5; D might be TRBD2 (5 bases). Germline V CDR1 and CDR2: MNHEY, SVGAGI. The CDR3 is 12 residues long. The ends were cut back, 9 bases at V and 5 bases at J, with 13 bases in the middle. CDR3: CASRTARETQYF. The CDR3 DNA sequence: TGTGCCAGTAGGACTGCCCGCGAGACCCAGTACTTC.

This clonotype was seen ten or more times. This chain uses TRBV16 with TRBJ1-2; D remains unclear. Germline V gene data show CDR1 as KGHSY and CDR2 as FQNENV. CDR3 length: 14 amino acids. The V end was cut by 4 bases, the J end by 0 bases, with 9 bases between. CDR3 DNA sequence: TGTGCCAGCAGCCCCGAGCTGACTAACTATGGCTACACCTTC. It is translated as CASSPELTNYGYTF.

This clonotype was observed a few times. The chain recombines TRBV12-3 or TRBV12-4 with TRBJ1-5; possibly TRBD1 for D (5 bases). This CDR3 comprises 16 residues. The germline V and J ends were trimmed by 4 bases and 4 bases, with 17 bases remaining between them. The CDR3 bases are TGTGCCAGCAGTTCCCCGGCAGGGCAGGGAAATCAGCCCCAGCATTTT. The encoded protein is CASSSPAGQGNQPQHF.

This sequence joins TRBV6-1 and TRBJ1-2; D unresolved. V was cut by 10 bases and J by 6 bases, with 9 bases left in between. CDR1 and CDR2 (germline): MNHNS, SASEGT. The CDR3 is made up of 10 amino acids. The CDR3, as DNA: TGTGCCACCTTTTGGGATGGCTACACCTTC. Translation gives CATFWDGYTF.

This clonotype has a handful of counts. The genes are TRBV2 and TRBJ2-5; D perhaps matches TRBD2 (5 bases). This CDR3 is built from 11 residues. Trimming stripped 8 bases from V and 5 bases from J, with 9 bases between. Germline values: CDR1 SNHLY, CDR2 FYNNEI. The CDR3 DNA reads TGTGCCAGCTCGGGGATGGAGACCCAGTACTTC. It specifies CASSGMETQYF.

At least ten counts were recorded for this clonotype. The chain employs TRBV20-1 and TRBJ1-3; TRBD1 aligns across 7 bases. This CDR3 has 15 residues. J was trimmed by 1 base and V by 4 bases; bases with no gene match: 7. Germline V gene sequence: CDR1 DFQATT, CDR2 SNEGSKA (reference sequence). This chain's CDR3 is CSANRQGRSGNTIYF. DNA for the CDR3: TGCAGTGCTAACCGACAGGGTCGATCTGGAAACACCATATATTTT.

In its sample, this clonotype was seen a few times. The chain recombines TRBV25-1 with TRBJ1-5; D remains ambiguous. The V end lost 2 bases, the J end lost 6 bases, and 11 bases lay between the germline ends. The germline CDR1 and CDR2 sequences are MGHDK and SYGVNS. CDR3 length equals 14 residues. The CDR3 bases are TGTGCCAGCAGTGAAACCGGATACGGTCAGCCCCAGCATTTT. Its translation: CASSETGYGQPQHF. Combining the CDR3 with reference TRBV25-1 and TRBJ1-5 gives the whole variable domain EADIYQTPRYLVIGTGKKITLECSQTMGHDKMYWYQQDPGMELHLIHYSYGVNSTEKGDLSSESTVSRIRTEHFPLTLESARPSHTSQYLCASSETGYGQPQHFGDGTRLSIL.

This clonotype was recorded a few times. The chain combines TRBV27 with TRBJ2-5, with TRBD1 matching over 8 bases. Germline loops: CDR1 MNHEY, CDR2 SMNVEV (reference sequence). V was pared by 4 bases and J by 7 bases, with 5 bases of the junction left unmatched. The CDR3 spans 13 residues. As DNA, the CDR3 is TGTGCCAGCAGTTCAGGGGGCAGTGGGACCCAGTACTTC. It is translated as CASSSGGSGTQYF.

There are many counts of this clonotype. The CDR3 nucleotides are TGCGCCAGCAGCCCCCCCATGGGGGCGTCCACAGATACGCAGTATTTT. It translates to CASSPPMGASTDTQYF. This sequence joins TRBV4-1 and TRBJ2-3, with D maybe TRBD1 (6 bases). The V gene lost 4 bases and the J gene lost 2 bases, with 16 bases spanning the gap. The germline CDR1 and CDR2 sequences are MGHRA and YSYEKL. The CDR3 totals 16 residues.

This clonotype was detected only a few times. The chain joins TRBV12-5 to TRBJ2-7; 7 bases match TRBD1. V shed 5 bases and J 0 bases; nucleotides not matched to a gene: 4. From germline, CDR1 is LGHNT and CDR2 FRNRAP. The CDR3 runs 14 residues. CDR3 in amino acids: CASGHRDSSYEQYF. In nucleotides, the CDR3 is TGTGCTAGTGGTCACCGGGACAGCTCCTACGAGCAGTACTTC.

This sequence joins TRBV4-1 and TRBJ2-1; D remains unclear. Trimming left V 3 bases short and J 4 bases short, with 16 bases between. The germline CDR1 and CDR2 sequences are MGHRA and YSYEKL. This CDR3 comprises 16 residues. CDR3 nucleotides: TGCGCCAGCAGCCACCTGAACATACTTGATTACAATGAGCAGTTCTTC. Translation: CASSHLNILDYNEQFF.

This clonotype was counted a few times. V and J are TRBV7-2 and TRBJ1-2; D unresolved. Between the trimmed V and J ends, which lost 2 bases and 4 bases, there was a span of 11 bases. The germline CDR1 and CDR2 sequences are SGHTA and FQGNSA. CDR3 size: 14 residues. The CDR3 region has the DNA TGTGCCAGCAGCTTAAGTAAGGGAGGCTATGGCTACACCTTC. Amino acids: CASSLSKGGYGYTF.

This clonotype was counted many times. J is TRBJ2-7 and V is TRBV20-1, with D tentatively TRBD1 (6 bases). V shed 0 bases and J shed 4 bases, with 19 bases lying between them. CDR3 length: 16 amino acids. Germline CDR1 is DFQATT and CDR2 is SNEGSKA (reference sequence). The CDR3 sequence is CSARDHGTSQNYEQYF. DNA of the CDR3: TGCAGTGCTAGAGATCACGGGACATCACAAAATTACGAGCAGTACTTC.

The chain uses TRBV11-2 and TRBJ2-7; 10 nucleotides line up with TRBD1. Trimming cost V 2 bases and J 5 bases; bases outside gene matches: 3. CDR3 length equals 14 residues. CDR1 SGHAT and CDR2 FQNNGV come from the germline V gene. The CDR3 sequence: CASSLWTGGDEQYF. The CDR3 region has the DNA TGTGCCAGCAGCTTATGGACAGGGGGTGACGAGCAGTACTTC.

As concerns this clonotype: One base away lies a much larger clone, so this may be a sequencing read error. The CDR3 DNA is TGTGCCCGCAGCAAACCCCCAGGACAGGGAAGAGGGGATACGCAGTATTTT. This encodes CARSKPPGQGRGDTQYF. This sequence joins TRBV11-2 and TRBJ2-3, with 8 bases identical to TRBD1. Germline V CDR1 and CDR2: SGHAT, FQNNGV. The CDR3 consists of 17 residues.

The chain couples TRBV19 to TRBJ2-7; D unclear. Trimming removed 4 bases from V and 3 bases from J, with 10 bases in between. The germline gives CDR1 LNHDA, CDR2 SQIVND (reference sequence). The CDR3 consists of 13 residues. The CDR3 sequence is CASSNGPGYEQYF. The CDR3 DNA reads as TGTGCCAGTAGTAATGGGCCGGGCTACGAGCAGTACTTC.

This rearrangement joins TRBV28 to TRBJ2-7; D remains unclear. Germline V gives CDR1 MDHEN, CDR2 SYDVKM. The CDR3 is 12 amino acids. The V and J ends lost 8 bases and 2 bases respectively, with 10 bases between them. The CDR3 is CASHRGPYEQYF. CDR3 DNA: TGTGCCAGCCACCGCGGCCCCTACGAGCAGTACTTC.

V is TRBV7-2 and J is TRBJ2-3; the match to TRBD2 covers 7 bases. The V and J ends lost 4 bases and 6 bases, in that order; junction bases with no gene match: 16. The germline V gene encodes CDR1 SGHTA and CDR2 FQGNSA. The CDR3 length is 17 residues. The CDR3: CASSSSLLAARRDTQYF. The CDR3 DNA sequence: TGTGCCAGCAGCTCATCCCTGCTAGCGGCCCGCAGGGATACGCAGTATTTT.

CDR3 in amino acids: CASSPAGTRAGELFF. Written as DNA, the CDR3 is TGTGCCAGCAGTCCAGCGGGAACGCGGGCCGGGGAGCTGTTTTTT. The chain couples TRBV28 to TRBJ2-2; 7 bases map to TRBD2. V shed 5 bases, J shed 6 bases, and the junction held 9 bases outside the gene matches. This CDR3 spans 15 amino acids. CDR1 is MDHEN and CDR2 is SYDVKM in the germline V gene.

This clonotype was seen once. The chain carries TRBV29-1 and TRBJ1-1; D is unresolved. CDR3 length equals 13 residues. CDR1 and CDR2 from the germline V gene are SQVTM and ANQGSEA. The V gene lost 6 bases and the J gene lost 1 base, with 12 bases spanning the gap. The CDR3 DNA follows: TGCAGCGTCGCACCGCTTTCGAACACTGAAGCTTTCTTT. Translated: CSVAPLSNTEAFF.

The chain recombines TRBV5-1 with TRBJ2-4; D is tentatively TRBD1 or TRBD2 (6 bases each). V was pared by 4 bases and J by 3 bases, with 14 bases between. Germline V CDR1 and CDR2: SGHRS, YFSETQ. CDR3 length: 15 amino acids. The CDR3, as DNA: TGCGCCAGCAGCGGGGGCGGGGCCGGCAAAAACATTCAGTACTTC. Translated: CASSGGGAGKNIQYF.

The sample holds a few counts of this clonotype. The chain carries TRBV3-1 and TRBJ2-3, with a tentative D call TRBD2 (6 bases). The V gene lost 4 bases and the J gene lost 4 bases, with 18 bases spanning the gap. Germline loops: CDR1 LGHDT, CDR2 YNNKEL (reference sequence). The CDR3 consists of 16 residues. CDR3 protein: CASSRRLAGGSDTQYF. The CDR3 bases are TGTGCCAGCAGCCGGAGATTAGCCGGGGGATCAGATACGCAGTATTTT.

This clonotype showed up many times. The rearrangement joins TRBV6-2 or TRBV6-3 to TRBJ2-7; the D gene is possibly TRBD1 (6 bases). V was pared by 4 bases and J by 4 bases, with 11 bases between. This CDR3 region has 13 residues. The germline V gene has CDR1 MNHEY and CDR2 SVGEGT. The CDR3 bases are TGTGCCAGCAGTTCGTCAGGGACATACGAGCAGTACTTC. It codes for CASSSSGTYEQYF.

This clonotype was detected many times. DNA for the CDR3: TGTGCCAGCAGTTACTACCTCCTCCCTTACAATGAGCAGTTCTTC. Amino acid sequence: CASSYYLLPYNEQFF. V and J are TRBV6-5 and TRBJ2-1; D not certain. This CDR3 contains 15 residues. With 1 base removed from V and 4 bases from J, the gap between germline ends came to 11 bases. Per the germline V gene, CDR1 is MNHEY and CDR2 is SVGAGI.